This T cell receptor beta chain was recorded in a study of type 1 and type 2 diabetes patients. Amplification started from genomic DNA. The TCR beta CDR3 region was amplified using 30 forward and 13 reverse primers. TCRdb processed the multiplex PCR reads anew with MiXCR; each CDR3 protein has one entry. Seen here are under 300,000 distinct CDR3 sequences, approximately 45% observed once, and the top ten hold roughly an eighth. The germline V gene has CDR1 LNHDA and CDR2 SQIVND (reference sequence). The CDR3 totals 14 residues. Trimming at V came to 5 bases and at J to 8 bases, leaving 6 bases not matched to a gene. This clonotype was observed a handful of times.

This clonotype was sampled from a man between 18 and 29 years old with type 2 diabetes. This chain links TRBV19 with TRBJ2-1; 10 nucleotides match TRBD1. Material for sequencing was peripheral blood mononuclear cells (PBMCs). CDR3 loop: CASSLRTGGDEQFF. The CDR3 region has the DNA TGTGCCAGTAGTCTCCGGACAGGGGGGGATGAGCAGTTCTTC.